This T cell receptor (beta chain) was captured by sequencing in a study of cytomegalovirus exposure and HLA in healthy donors. PCR used 60 Vbeta primers and 13 Jbeta primers. Produced via immunoSEQ multiplex PCR; TCRdb's table is partial and in-frame only. The data hold approximately 120,000 clones, with roughly 70% observed a single time. Whole-study findings and limits: For most TCR beta V segments, an earlier analysis put the productive rate at about 87% or about 30% of the time.

With regard to this clone: Its target is not known.

V was clipped by 6 bases and J by 7 bases; unmatched bases: 6. Germline values: CDR1 SGHVS, CDR2 FQNEAQ. This CDR3 has 14 residues. This receptor was identified in a man aged 25 to 45 in good health and CMV-seronegative. The genes are TRBV7-8 and TRBJ2-2; 9 nucleotides align to TRBD1. The sequencing input was PBMCs. The DNA of the CDR3 is TGTGCCAGCAGATGGACAGGGGCAGACGGGGAGCTGTTTTTT. This encodes CASRWTGADGELFF. Looking up the rest from reference TRBV7-8 and TRBJ2-2 gives the full variable domain: GAGVSQSPRYKVAKRGQDVALRCDPISGHVSLFWYQQALGQGPEFLTYFQNEAQLDKSGLPSDRFFAERPEGSVSTLKIQRTQQEDSAVYLCASRWTGADGELFFGEGSRLTVL.